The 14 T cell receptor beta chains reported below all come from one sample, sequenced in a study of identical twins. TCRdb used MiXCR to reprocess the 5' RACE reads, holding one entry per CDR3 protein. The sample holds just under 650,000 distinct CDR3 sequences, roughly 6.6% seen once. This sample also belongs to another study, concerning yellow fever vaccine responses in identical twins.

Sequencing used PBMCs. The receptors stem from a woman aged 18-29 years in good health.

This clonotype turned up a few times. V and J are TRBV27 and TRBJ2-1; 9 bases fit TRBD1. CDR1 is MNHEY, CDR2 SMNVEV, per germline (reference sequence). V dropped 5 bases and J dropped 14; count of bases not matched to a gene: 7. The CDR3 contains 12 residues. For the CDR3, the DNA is TGTGCCAGCAGTCGCCGGGACAGGGAGGAGTTCTTC. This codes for CASSRRDREEFF.

The CDR3 reads CASSAADRGTTDTQYF. The CDR3 DNA reads as TGCGCCAGCAGCGCCGCCGACCGGGGGACCACAGATACGCAGTATTTT. The J gene is TRBJ2-3, the V gene TRBV5-1; tentatively, D is TRBD2 (6 bases). The CDR3 extends over 16 amino acids. Trimming took 4 bases from V and 2 from J, leaving 17 bases between them. Germline V gene data show CDR1 as SGHRS and CDR2 as YFSETQ.

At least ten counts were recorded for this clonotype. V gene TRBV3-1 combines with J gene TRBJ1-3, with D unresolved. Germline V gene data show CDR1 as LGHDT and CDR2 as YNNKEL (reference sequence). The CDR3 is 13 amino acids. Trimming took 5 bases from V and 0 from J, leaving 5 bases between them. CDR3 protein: CASSSVSGNTIYF. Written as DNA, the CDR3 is TGTGCCAGCAGCTCTGTCTCTGGAAACACCATATATTTT.

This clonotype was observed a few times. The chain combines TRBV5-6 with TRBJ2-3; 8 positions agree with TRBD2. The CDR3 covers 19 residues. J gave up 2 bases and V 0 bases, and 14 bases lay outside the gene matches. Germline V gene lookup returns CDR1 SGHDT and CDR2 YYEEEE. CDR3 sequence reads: CASSLGRRKRGIFTDTQYF. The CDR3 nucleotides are TGTGCCAGCAGCTTGGGACGCAGGAAGCGGGGGATTTTCACAGATACGCAGTATTTT.

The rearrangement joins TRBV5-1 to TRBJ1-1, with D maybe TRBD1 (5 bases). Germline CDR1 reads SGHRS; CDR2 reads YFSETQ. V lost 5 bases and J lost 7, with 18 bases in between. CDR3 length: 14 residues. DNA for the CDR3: TGCGCCAGCAGTTTGTGGGGAAGGGGCAATGAAGCTTTCTTT. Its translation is CASSLWGRGNEAFF.

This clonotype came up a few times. The CDR3 sequence is CASSPGTGEYEQYV. The CDR3 bases are TGTGCCAGCAGCCCCGGGACAGGGGAATATGAGCAGTACGTC. The rearrangement joins TRBV3-1 to TRBJ2-7; 10 nucleotides match TRBD1. Germline loops: CDR1 LGHDT, CDR2 YNNKEL (reference sequence). The J segment lost 7 bases and the V segment lost 4 bases, leaving 7 bases of the junction unmatched. CDR3 length: 14 amino acids.

For the CDR3, the DNA is TGTGCCAGCAGCAGGACAGACTACGAGCAGTACTTC. Translation: CASSRTDYEQYF. The chain recombines TRBV7-9 with TRBJ2-7, with a tentative D call TRBD1 (6 bases). The germline V gene encodes CDR1 SEHNR and CDR2 FQNEAQ (reference sequence). The CDR3 is 12 amino acids. Trimming stripped 5 bases from V and 3 bases from J, with 8 bases between. The variable domain in full, with the rest retrieved from reference TRBV7-9 and TRBJ2-7, is DTGVSQNPRHKITKRGQNVTFRCDPISEHNRLYWYRQTLGQGPEFLTYFQNEAQLEKSRLLSDRFSAERPKGSFSTLEIQRTEQGDSAMYLCASSRTDYEQYFGPGTRLTVT.

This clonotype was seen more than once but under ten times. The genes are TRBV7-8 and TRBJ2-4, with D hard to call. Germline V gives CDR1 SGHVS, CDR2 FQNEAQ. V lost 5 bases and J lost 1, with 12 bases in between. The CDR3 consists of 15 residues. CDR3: CASSGVGLAKNIQYF. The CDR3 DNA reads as TGTGCCAGCAGCGGCGTGGGGTTGGCCAAAAACATTCAGTACTTC.

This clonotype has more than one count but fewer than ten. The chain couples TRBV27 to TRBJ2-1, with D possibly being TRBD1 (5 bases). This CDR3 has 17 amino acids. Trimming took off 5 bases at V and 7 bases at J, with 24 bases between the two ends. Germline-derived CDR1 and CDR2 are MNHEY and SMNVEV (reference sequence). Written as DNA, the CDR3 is TGTGCCAGCAGTCCCCCTAACCTAAGGGGTAGGGGAAATGAGCAGTTCTTC. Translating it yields CASSPPNLRGRGNEQFF.

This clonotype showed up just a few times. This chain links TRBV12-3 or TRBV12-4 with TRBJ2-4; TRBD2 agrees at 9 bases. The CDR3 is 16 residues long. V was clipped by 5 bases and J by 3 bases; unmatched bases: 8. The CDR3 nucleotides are TGTGCCAGCAGTCAGGGACTAGCTTTAGTCAAAAACATTCAGTACTTC. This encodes CASSQGLALVKNIQYF.

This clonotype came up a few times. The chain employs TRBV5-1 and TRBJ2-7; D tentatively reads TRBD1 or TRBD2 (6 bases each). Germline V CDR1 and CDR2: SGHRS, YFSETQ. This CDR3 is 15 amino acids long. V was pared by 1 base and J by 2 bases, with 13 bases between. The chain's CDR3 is CASSLWGAETYEQYF. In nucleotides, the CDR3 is TGCGCCAGCAGCTTGTGGGGGGCTGAAACCTACGAGCAGTACTTC.

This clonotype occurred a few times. CDR3 in amino acids: CAGRRKNTGELFF. In DNA, the CDR3 is TGTGCCGGGCGCAGGAAGAACACCGGGGAGCTGTTTTTT. The chain links TRBV12-3 or TRBV12-4 to TRBJ2-2; D not resolved. Trimming pared 11 bases from V and 1 base from J, leaving 11 bases between. The CDR3 is 13 amino acids.

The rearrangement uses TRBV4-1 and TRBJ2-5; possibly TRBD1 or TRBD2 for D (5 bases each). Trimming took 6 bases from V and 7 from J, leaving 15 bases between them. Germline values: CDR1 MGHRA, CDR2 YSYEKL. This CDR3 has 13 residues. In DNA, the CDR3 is TGCGCCAGCAGTCCCGAGGCAGGGAGGACCCAGTACTTC. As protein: CASSPEAGRTQYF.

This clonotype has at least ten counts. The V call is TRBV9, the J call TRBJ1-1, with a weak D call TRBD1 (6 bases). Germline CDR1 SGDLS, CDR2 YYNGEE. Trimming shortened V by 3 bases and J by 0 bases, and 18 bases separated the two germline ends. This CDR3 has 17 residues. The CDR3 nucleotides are TGTGCCAGCAGCGCCTTCGGCCAACAGGGCCTGAACACTGAAGCTTTCTTT. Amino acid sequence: CASSAFGQQGLNTEAFF.